A single sample gave rise to the 4 T cell receptor beta chains below, sequenced in a study of vaccination and CD4 T cells after COVID-19. Treatment: approximately nine-day PBMC culture with coronavirus spike peptide pools or control peptides (ViraFEST assay). Oncomine TCR Beta short-read sequencing was applied to DNA from cultured CD4+ T cells. MiXCR, run by TCRdb on the PCR reads, gives a single entry per CDR3 protein. The table has about 24,000 distinct CDR3 sequences, 45% to 50% seen once. Their recognized antigens are unknown. Sequenced material: CD4+ T cells from blood, cultured in vitro. The source is a human donor who had recovered from COVID-19.

There are a few counts of this clonotype. The chain combines TRBV12-3 or TRBV12-4 with TRBJ1-1; 8 bases line up with TRBD1. V trimming: 5 bases; J trimming: 7 bases; junction bases outside the gene matches: 9. The CDR3 totals 14 residues. CDR3 in DNA: TGTGCCAGCAGTCCGGGACAGGACGGTCTTGAAGCTTTCTTT. It translates to CASSPGQDGLEAFF.

V usage is TRBV27 and J usage is TRBJ1-2; 8 bases map to TRBD1. Germline trimming cut 4 bases from V and 2 bases from J; bases unmatched to any gene: 6. The CDR3 sequence is 15 residues long. Germline CDR1 reads MNHEY; CDR2 reads SMNVEV (reference sequence). As DNA, the CDR3 is TGTGCCAGCAGTTCCCCGGACAGGGCCAACTATGGCTACACCTTC. Encoded protein: CASSSPDRANYGYTF.

J is TRBJ2-7 and V is TRBV24-1, with 8 bases matching TRBD1. V trimming: 4 bases; J trimming: 5 bases; junction bases outside the gene matches: 3. This CDR3 is 13 amino acids long. Germline V lookup: CDR1 KGHDR, CDR2 SFDVKD. This CDR3 reads CATSDGQGDEQYF. DNA of the CDR3: TGTGCCACCAGTGACGGACAGGGCGACGAGCAGTACTTC.

The genes are TRBV27 and TRBJ2-7; 7 bases are a match to TRBD2. From germline, CDR1 is MNHEY and CDR2 SMNVEV (reference sequence). This CDR3 is built from 15 residues. V gave up 3 bases and J gave up 0 bases; unmatched junction bases: 5. CDR3 sequence reads: CASSFHASGSYEQYF. The CDR3 DNA reads as TGTGCCAGCAGTTTTCACGCTAGCGGCTCCTACGAGCAGTACTTC.